This T cell receptor beta chain comes out of a study of CD8+CD57+ T cells in acquired aplastic anemia. Overall study findings and caveats: Patients showed no significant difference from controls in CD8+ Simpson's diversity. In common between the patients and the controls were twenty-nine CD8+ CDR3 sequences.

Sequenced patients had shown CD8+CD57+ cell expansion by flow cytometry. This clonotype was detected many times. No antigen is known for it. The junction had 4 bases not matched to a gene; V was cut back by 3 bases and J by 7 bases. CDR1 is LGHDT, CDR2 YNNKEL, per germline (reference sequence). The CDR3 has 15 amino acids. Genomic DNA provided the template from which TCR beta VDJ and CDR3 profiles were obtained. TCRdb re-derived calls from the reads in MiXCR, one entry per CDR3 protein. The table includes 150,000 or so distinct CDR3 sequences, 45% to 55% detected once. This receptor was obtained from a human donor with aplastic anemia. Sequencing was performed on sorted CD4+, CD8+, or CD8+CD57+ T cells (not recorded which) from PBMCs. The gene calls are TRBV3-1 and TRBJ1-6; 9 bases are shared with TRBD1. The CDR3 sequence is CASSQAGTGNSPLHF. Here the CDR3 DNA reads TGTGCCAGCAGCCAGGCCGGGACAGGGAATTCACCCCTCCACTTT.